This is a list of T cell receptor beta chains from one sample in a study of cytomegalovirus exposure and HLA in healthy donors. Produced via immunoSEQ multiplex PCR; TCRdb's table is partial and in-frame only. This repertoire includes about 140,000 clones. Sequencing input: PBMCs. These receptors were collected from a male donor in good health and CMV-seronegative. CDR3s include the opening cysteine and the closing phenylalanine or tryptophan. Fields, in order: J gene, D gene, V gene, CDR3 DNA, CDR3 protein. A D gene is named only where the DNA matches it firmly.

J: TRBJ1-4
D: NA
V: TRBV2
DNA: TGTGCCAGCGCATTTCTTCGGGGTGAAAAACTGTTTTTT
CDR3: CASAFLRGEKLFF

J: TRBJ2-5
D: NA
V: TRBV18
DNA: TGTGCCAGCTCACCACGGGAAGGTGACAGGTTAAAGACCCAGTACTTC
CDR3: CASSPREGDRLKTQYF

J: TRBJ2-1
D: TRBD2
V: TRBV30
DNA: TGTGCCTGGAGTGTAGCGGGGGGGATACCATACAATGAGCAGTTCTTC
CDR3: CAWSVAGGIPYNEQFF

J: TRBJ2-7
D: TRBD1
V: TRBV27
DNA: TGTGCCAGCAAACAGGGGGGCCGTTTCGAGCAGTACTTC
CDR3: CASKQGGRFEQYF

J: TRBJ1-3
D: NA
V: TRBV30
DNA: TGTGCCTGGACCGTCTCAGGGGTTGTGGTTGGAAACACCATATATTTT
CDR3: CAWTVSGVVVGNTIYF

J: TRBJ2-7
D: NA
V: TRBV9
DNA: TGTGCCAGCAGCGAAGGGGTCGGTCCATACGAGCAGTACTTC
CDR3: CASSEGVGPYEQYF

J: TRBJ2-3
D: NA
V: TRBV7-6
DNA: TGTGCCAGCAGCTTATTTGGGGAGCTCGGGGATACGCAGTATTTT
CDR3: CASSLFGELGDTQYF

J: TRBJ1-6
D: NA
V: TRBV4-2
DNA: TGTGCCAGCAGCCAAGCATCCCCAGGGAATAATTCACCCCTCCACTTT
CDR3: CASSQASPGNNSPLHF

J: TRBJ2-1
D: NA
V: TRBV19
DNA: TGTGCCAGTACCAAGACGGGATCCTCCTACAATGAGCAGTTCTTC
CDR3: CASTKTGSSYNEQFF

J: TRBJ2-7
D: NA
V: TRBV2
DNA: TGTGCCAGCAAAACAGGAACCTACGAGCAGTACTTC
CDR3: CASKTGTYEQYF

J: TRBJ1-2
D: TRBD1
V: TRBV30
DNA: TGTGCCTGGAGTGTATTGGAGGGGGCAGCTGGCTACACCTTC
CDR3: CAWSVLEGAAGYTF

J: TRBJ1-5
D: TRBD1
V: TRBV6-5
DNA: TGTGCCAGCAGTTCCGGGACAGGAAATCAGCCCCAGCATTTT
CDR3: CASSSGTGNQPQHF

J: TRBJ2-3
D: NA
V: TRBV19
DNA: TGTGCCAGTAGTGTAGGCTACACAGATACGCAGTATTTT
CDR3: CASSVGYTDTQYF

J: TRBJ2-5
D: NA
V: TRBV5-1
DNA: TGCGCCAGCAGCTTCTCCGGACAGCAAGAGACCCAGTACTTC
CDR3: CASSFSGQQETQYF

J: TRBJ1-5
D: NA
V: TRBV28
DNA: TGTGCCAGCAGCCGACCCACAGTCTATAGCAATCAGCCCCAGCATTTT
CDR3: CASSRPTVYSNQPQHF

J: TRBJ2-2
D: TRBD2
V: TRBV19
DNA: TGTGCCAGTAGTATGTGGCTAGCGGCCAACACCGGGGAGCTGTTTTTT
CDR3: CASSMWLAANTGELFF

J: TRBJ2-2
D: TRBD2
V: TRBV18
DNA: TGTGCCAGCTCACCGACGACTAGCGGGCGGACCGGGGAGCTGTTTTTT
CDR3: CASSPTTSGRTGELFF

J: TRBJ2-1
D: NA
V: TRBV4-2
DNA: TGTGCCAGCAGCCAGGTGGGGAGCCTCTCCTACAATGAGCAGTTCTTC
CDR3: CASSQVGSLSYNEQFF

J: TRBJ1-3
D: NA
V: TRBV30
DNA: TGTGCCTGGAATAGCAACTCTGGAAACACCATATATTTT
CDR3: CAWNSNSGNTIYF

J: TRBJ1-2
D: TRBD1
V: TRBV6-5
DNA: TGTGCCAGCACCAAGGGGGCTGGCTATGGCTACACCTTC
CDR3: CASTKGAGYGYTF

J: TRBJ2-5
D: NA
V: TRBV25-1
DNA: TGTGCCAGCAGTGCCCGACTTGAGACCCAGTACTTC
CDR3: CASSARLETQYF

J: TRBJ2-7
D: TRBD2
V: TRBV9
DNA: TGTGCCAGCAGCTTCAGCGGGGGACCTGCCTACGAGCAGTACTTC
CDR3: CASSFSGGPAYEQYF

J: TRBJ2-1
D: TRBD1
V: TRBV6-6
DNA: TGTGCCAGCAGAACAGGGGATAATACCTACAATGAGCAGTTCTTC
CDR3: CASRTGDNTYNEQFF

J: TRBJ2-7
D: NA
V: TRBV6-1
DNA: TGTGCCAGCAGTATAGCCGCTACAGGGTACGAGCAGTACTTC
CDR3: CASSIAATGYEQYF

J: TRBJ1-2
D: NA
V: TRBV19
DNA: TGTGCCAGTAGTATATATCTCGTGACGGAGCTTTATGGCTACACCTTC
CDR3: CASSIYLVTELYGYTF

J: TRBJ2-5
D: TRBD1
V: TRBV6-5
DNA: TGTGCCAGCAGTTACTCGACAGGGGGAAGAGAGCGGCAGTACTTC
CDR3: CASSYSTGGRERQYF

J: TRBJ2-2
D: NA
V: TRBV7-3
DNA: TGTGCCAGCAGCCCCAAGAGCACCGGGGAGCTGTTTTTT
CDR3: CASSPKSTGELFF

J: TRBJ1-3
D: NA
V: TRBV15
DNA: TGTGCCACCACGCAGGGGTCCGGAAACACCATATATTTT
CDR3: CATTQGSGNTIYF

J: TRBJ1-1
D: NA
V: TRBV29-1
DNA: TGCAGCTCCTTACAGGGTGCTGAAGCTTTCTTT
CDR3: CSSLQGAEAFF

J: TRBJ2-7
D: NA
V: TRBV5-1
DNA: TGCGCCAGCAGCTTGGATCGGCGGACCTACGAGCAGTACTTC
CDR3: CASSLDRRTYEQYF

J: TRBJ2-1
D: TRBD1
V: TRBV7-6
DNA: TGTGCCAGCAGCTCAAGGACAGGTATTTCCTACAATGAGCAGTTCTTC
CDR3: CASSSRTGISYNEQFF

J: TRBJ2-5
D: TRBD2
V: TRBV27
DNA: TGTGCCAGCAGTTTAAGGGTTAGCGGGAGCGAGACCCAGTACTTC
CDR3: CASSLRVSGSETQYF

J: TRBJ2-5
D: NA
V: TRBV11-2
DNA: TGTGCCAGCAGCTCGGGGGGAACAGGGGGTGTACATGGGACCCAGTACTTC
CDR3: CASSSGGTGGVHGTQYF

J: TRBJ2-3
D: TRBD2
V: TRBV30
DNA: TGTGCCTGGGGACTAGCGGGGGGAAGCACAGATACGCAGTATTTT
CDR3: CAWGLAGGSTDTQYF

J: TRBJ2-1
D: NA
V: TRBV5-1
DNA: TGCGCCAGCAGCTTTTCGAGGGATGAGCAGTTCTTC
CDR3: CASSFSRDEQFF

J: TRBJ2-7
D: TRBD1
V: TRBV27
DNA: TGTGCCAGCAGTTTGGGGACAGGGCCCTACGAGCAGTACTTC
CDR3: CASSLGTGPYEQYF

J: TRBJ1-2
D: NA
V: TRBV30
DNA: TGTGCCTGGAGTGTATATGAGTGGGCAGCTAACTATGGCTACACCTTC
CDR3: CAWSVYEWAANYGYTF

J: TRBJ1-5
D: TRBD1
V: TRBV7-6
DNA: TGTGCCAGCAGCCCGCAGGGGGCCGGTCAGCCCCAGCATTTT
CDR3: CASSPQGAGQPQHF

J: TRBJ1-5
D: NA
V: TRBV18
DNA: TGTGCCAGCTCACTAGACAGCTCACCGCGAGCCCAGCATTTT
CDR3: CASSLDSSPRAQHF

J: TRBJ1-1
D: NA
V: TRBV19
DNA: TGTGCCAGTAGTAAGCAAACTGAAGCTTTCTTT
CDR3: CASSKQTEAFF

J: TRBJ1-1
D: TRBD1
V: TRBV18
DNA: TGTGCCAGCTCACCACGGGCAGGGGGGAACACTGAAGCTTTCTTT
CDR3: CASSPRAGGNTEAFF

J: TRBJ1-1
D: NA
V: TRBV7-3
DNA: TGTGCCAGCAGCCCCCGACAGCCTTCTGAAGCTTTCTTT
CDR3: CASSPRQPSEAFF

J: TRBJ2-1
D: TRBD2
V: TRBV4-3
DNA: TGCGCCAGCAGCCAAGAGGCTAGCGGGGGTATATACAATGAGCAGTTCTTC
CDR3: CASSQEASGGIYNEQFF

J: TRBJ2-3
D: TRBD1
V: TRBV25-1
DNA: TGTGCCAGCAGTGCCGGGACAGGGATCACAGATACGCAGTATTTT
CDR3: CASSAGTGITDTQYF

J: TRBJ2-5
D: NA
V: TRBV11-1
DNA: TGTGCCAGCAGCTTAGGGCTCGCAGAGACCCAGTACTTC
CDR3: CASSLGLAETQYF